The 10 T cell receptor beta chains in this list originate from one sample, sequenced in a study of lymphopenia after photon versus proton radiotherapy. The table came from immunoSEQ multiplex PCR; TCRdb's copy has only in-frame clones and leaves some out. The sample contains about 50,000 clones, approximately 92% of which appear only once. The material was peripheral blood, obtained from a patient treated with photon-based radiotherapy. The receptors derive from a woman aged 40 to 55 with cholangiocarcinoma.

J is TRBJ2-1 and V is TRBV7-6; TRBD1 agrees at 7 bases. V trimming: 7 bases; J trimming: 3 bases; junction bases outside the gene matches: 6. This CDR3 is 14 amino acids long. Germline assignment: CDR1 SGHVS and CDR2 FNYEAQ. CDR3 nucleotide sequence: TGTGCCAGCACTCCGAACAGGGGCTACAATGAGCAGTTCTTC. The encoded protein is CASTPNRGYNEQFF.

The V call is TRBV6-1, the J call TRBJ2-1; TRBD2 might be the D (6 bases). Germline values: CDR1 MNHNS, CDR2 SASEGT. Trimming took 4 bases from V and 6 from J, leaving 16 bases between them. This CDR3 contains 15 residues. The CDR3 sequence: CASSGRLVRSNEQFF. CDR3 bases: TGTGCCAGCAGTGGCCGACTAGTAAGGTCCAATGAGCAGTTCTTC.

The gene calls are TRBV5-1 and TRBJ2-1; D gene unclear. Between the trimmed V and J ends, which lost 0 bases and 10 bases, there was a span of 5 bases. The germline gives CDR1 SGHRS, CDR2 YFSETQ. The CDR3 is made up of 11 amino acids. The CDR3 sequence is CASSLGSEQFF. The CDR3 DNA sequence: TGCGCCAGCAGCTTGGGCTCAGAGCAGTTCTTC.

The chain combines TRBV29-1 with TRBJ2-1; the D is unclear. The CDR3 runs to 15 residues. V dropped 5 bases and J dropped 9 bases, with 23 bases sitting between them. Germline assignment: CDR1 SQVTM and CDR2 ANQGSEA. The CDR3 region is CSVLKGRSRRGEQFF. As DNA, the CDR3 is TGCAGCGTTCTCAAAGGGCGGAGTCGCAGAGGTGAGCAGTTCTTC.

This clone appeared a few times. The rearrangement joins TRBV25-1 to TRBJ2-7; D not certain. In germline, CDR1 is MGHDK, CDR2 SYGVNS. CDR3 length equals 13 residues. The V end lost 2 bases, the J end lost 4 bases, and 9 bases lay between the germline ends. The chain's CDR3 is CASSESSEYEQYF. For the CDR3, the DNA is TGTGCCAGCAGTGAAAGCTCCGAGTACGAGCAGTACTTC.

J is TRBJ2-3 and V is TRBV7-3; 10 nucleotides match TRBD1. The CDR3 totals 14 residues. The V gene's germline CDR1 is SGHTA and CDR2 FQGTGA. The trim removed 5 bases at V and 6 bases at J, leaving 5 bases unmatched. CDR3 protein: CASSQGTGADTQYF. Written as DNA, the CDR3 is TGTGCCAGCAGCCAAGGGACAGGGGCTGATACGCAGTATTTT.

J is TRBJ2-7 and V is TRBV5-4; possibly TRBD1 for D (6 bases). Germline assignment: CDR1 SGHNT and CDR2 YYREEE (reference sequence). The CDR3 extends over 14 amino acids. Trimming cost V 4 bases and J 3 bases, with 14 bases left between them. CDR3 sequence: CASSPRTDLYEQYF. The CDR3 DNA reads as TGTGCCAGCAGCCCACGGACAGATCTCTACGAGCAGTACTTC. Complete variable domain (other parts from reference TRBV5-4 and TRBJ2-7): ETGVTQSPTHLIKTRGQQVTLRCSSQSGHNTVSWYQQALGQGPQFIFQYYREEENGRGNFPPRFSGLQFPNYSSELNVNALELDDSALYLCASSPRTDLYEQYFGPGTRLTVT.

The chain combines TRBV7-3 with TRBJ1-1; weak D call: TRBD1 (5 bases). Germline CDR1 and CDR2: SGHTA and FQGTGA. The CDR3 extends over 13 amino acids. Trimming stripped 2 bases from V and 5 bases from J, with 9 bases between. CDR3 DNA sequence: TGTGCCAGCAGCTTATCGGGGGGAACTGAAGCTTTCTTT. Amino acid sequence: CASSLSGGTEAFF.

The chain recombines TRBV5-6 with TRBJ1-3; 7 bases agree with TRBD1. The CDR3 totals 15 residues. The V gene's germline CDR1 is SGHDT and CDR2 YYEEEE. V dropped 1 base and J dropped 6; count of bases not matched to a gene: 7. CDR3 sequence (DNA): TGTGCCAGCAGCTTGTTCGACAGGGTAGAAAACACCATATATTTT. It is translated as CASSLFDRVENTIYF.

The CDR3 coding sequence is TGTGCCAGCAGCCCGATAGGGGGAAGGTTGGATACGCAGTATTTT. It translates to CASSPIGGRLDTQYF. The rearrangement joins TRBV9 to TRBJ2-3, with a weak D call TRBD1 (6 bases). The length of the CDR3 is 15 residues. Germline-derived CDR1 and CDR2 are SGDLS and YYNGEE. V gave up 4 bases and J gave up 6 bases, with 18 bases separating them.